Shown below are 4 T cell receptor beta chains from a single sample sequenced in a study of T cell changes during pregnancy in multiple sclerosis. Measured with immunoSEQ multiplex PCR; TCRdb has only the in-frame clones, and not every one. The top ten clones hold roughly 2.7% of a sample with about 59,000 clones, 93% of them seen once. Specimen: CD8+ T cells from peripheral blood mononuclear cells, collected in the third trimester of pregnancy. These receptors originate from a female donor with multiple sclerosis, enrolled in a pregnancy study.

The V and J genes are TRBV4-2 and TRBJ2-7, with TRBD1 as a possible D gene (6 bases). Germline-derived CDR1 and CDR2 are LGHNA and YNFKEQ. V was pared by 1 base and J by 3 bases, with 10 bases between. The CDR3 spans 14 residues. The DNA of the CDR3 is TGTGCCAGCAGCCAAGTCGGACAGAACTACGAGCAGTACTTC. Its protein product is CASSQVGQNYEQYF.

This chain links TRBV30 with TRBJ2-1, with a weak D call TRBD2 (7 bases). Between the trimmed V and J ends, which lost 1 base and 8 bases, there was a span of 15 bases. CDR1 is GTSNPN, CDR2 SVGIG, per germline (reference sequence). The CDR3 runs 14 residues. As DNA, the CDR3 is TGTGCCTGGAGTGGGGGGGGGACACTCTATGAGCAGTTCTTC. This codes for CAWSGGGTLYEQFF.

As concerns this clone: The same CDR3 arises from other DNA sequences in this sample as well. CDR3 coding DNA: TGTGCCAGCAGTTTATACAATGAGCAGTTCTTC. Translating it yields CASSLYNEQFF. The chain combines TRBV25-1 with TRBJ2-1; D remains ambiguous. V lost 5 bases, J lost 4 bases, and 3 bases lay in between. The CDR3 loop spans 11 amino acids. In germline, CDR1 is MGHDK, CDR2 SYGVNS.

The DNA for the CDR3 is TGTGCCAGCAGCTTAGCAGGGCCTCAGCCCCAGCATTTT. Protein sequence: CASSLAGPQPQHF. The rearrangement uses TRBV11-2 and TRBJ1-5; possible D gene TRBD1, 5 bases. The CDR3 has 13 residues. The ends were cut back, 1 base at V and 6 bases at J, with 7 bases in the middle. Germline CDR1 SGHAT, CDR2 FQNNGV.